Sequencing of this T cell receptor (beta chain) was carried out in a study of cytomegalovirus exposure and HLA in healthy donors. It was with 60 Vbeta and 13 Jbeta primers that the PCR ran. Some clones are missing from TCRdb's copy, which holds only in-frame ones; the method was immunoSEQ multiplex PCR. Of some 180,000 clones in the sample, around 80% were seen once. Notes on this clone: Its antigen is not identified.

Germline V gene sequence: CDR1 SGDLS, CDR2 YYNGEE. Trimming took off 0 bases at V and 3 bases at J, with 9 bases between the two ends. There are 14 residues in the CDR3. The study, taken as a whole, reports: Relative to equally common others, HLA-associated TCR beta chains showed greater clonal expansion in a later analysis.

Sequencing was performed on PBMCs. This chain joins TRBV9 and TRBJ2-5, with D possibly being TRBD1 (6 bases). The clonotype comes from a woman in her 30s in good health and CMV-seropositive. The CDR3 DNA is TGTGCCAGCAGCGTAGAACAGGGTAAAGAGACCCAGTACTTC. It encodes CASSVEQGKETQYF.